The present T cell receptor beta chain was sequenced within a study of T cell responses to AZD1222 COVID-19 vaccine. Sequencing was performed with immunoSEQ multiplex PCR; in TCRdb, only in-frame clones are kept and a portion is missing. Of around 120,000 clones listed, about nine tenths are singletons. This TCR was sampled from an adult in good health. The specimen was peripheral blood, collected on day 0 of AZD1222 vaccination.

The CDR3 nucleotides are TGTGCCAGCAGCCCGACTCGGGACAGGGTTGTGTACACCGGGGAGCTGTTTTTT. It codes for CASSPTRDRVVYTGELFF. The V call is TRBV7-9, the J call TRBJ2-2; 9 nucleotides match TRBD1. With 5 bases clipped from V and 3 bases from J, the junction kept 13 bases outside the gene matches. CDR3 length: 18 amino acids. From germline, CDR1 is SEHNR and CDR2 FQNEAQ (reference sequence).